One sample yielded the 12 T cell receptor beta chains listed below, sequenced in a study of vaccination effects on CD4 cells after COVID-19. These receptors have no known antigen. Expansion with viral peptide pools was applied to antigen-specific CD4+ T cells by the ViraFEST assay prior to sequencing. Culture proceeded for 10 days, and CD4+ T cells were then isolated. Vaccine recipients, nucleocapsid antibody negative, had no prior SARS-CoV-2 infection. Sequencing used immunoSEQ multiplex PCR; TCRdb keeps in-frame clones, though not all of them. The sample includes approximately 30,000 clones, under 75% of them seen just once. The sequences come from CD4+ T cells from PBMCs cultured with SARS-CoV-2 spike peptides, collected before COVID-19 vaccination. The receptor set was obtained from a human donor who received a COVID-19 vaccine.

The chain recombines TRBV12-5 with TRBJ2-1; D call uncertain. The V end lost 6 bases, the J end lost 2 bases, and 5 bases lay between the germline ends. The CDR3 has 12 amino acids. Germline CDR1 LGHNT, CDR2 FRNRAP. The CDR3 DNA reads TGTGCTAGTGGGACAACCTACAATGAGCAGTTCTTC. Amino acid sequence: CASGTTYNEQFF. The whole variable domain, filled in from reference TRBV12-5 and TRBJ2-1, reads DARVTQTPRHKVTEMGQEVTMRCQPILGHNTVFWYRQTMMQGLELLAYFRNRAPLDDSGMPKDRFSAEMPDATLATLKIQPSEPRDSAVYFCASGTTYNEQFFGPGTRLTVL.

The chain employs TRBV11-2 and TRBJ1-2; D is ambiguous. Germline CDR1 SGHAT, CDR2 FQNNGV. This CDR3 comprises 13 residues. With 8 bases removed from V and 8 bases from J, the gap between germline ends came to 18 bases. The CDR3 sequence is CASSPRTALGYTF. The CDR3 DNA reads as TGTGCCAGCTCTCCTCGGACGGCCTTAGGCTACACCTTC.

CDR3 DNA: TGTGCCTGGAGCGTGGGAGATACGCAGTATTTT. Amino acids: CAWSVGDTQYF. The chain employs TRBV30 and TRBJ2-3; D unclear. Germline V gene lookup returns CDR1 GTSNPN and CDR2 SVGIG (reference sequence). V was shortened by 3 bases and J by 5 bases, with 6 bases between the two germline ends. There are 11 residues in the CDR3.

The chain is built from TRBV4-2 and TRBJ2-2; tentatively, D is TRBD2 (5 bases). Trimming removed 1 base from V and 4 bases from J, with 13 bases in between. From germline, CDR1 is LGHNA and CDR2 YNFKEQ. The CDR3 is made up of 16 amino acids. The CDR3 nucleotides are TGTGCCAGCAGCCAAGGGGCCAGCGGCTCCACCGGGGAGCTGTTTTTT. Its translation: CASSQGASGSTGELFF.

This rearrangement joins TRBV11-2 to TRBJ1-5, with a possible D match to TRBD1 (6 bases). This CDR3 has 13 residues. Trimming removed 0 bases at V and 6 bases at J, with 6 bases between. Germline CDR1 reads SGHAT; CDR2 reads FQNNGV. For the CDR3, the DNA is TGTGCCAGCAGCTTAGACAGGGGTCAGCCCCAGCATTTT. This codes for CASSLDRGQPQHF.

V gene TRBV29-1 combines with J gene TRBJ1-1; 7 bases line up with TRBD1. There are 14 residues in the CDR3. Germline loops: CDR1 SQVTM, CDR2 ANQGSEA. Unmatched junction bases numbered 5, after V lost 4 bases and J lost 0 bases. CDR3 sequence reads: CSVGGQAMNTEAFF. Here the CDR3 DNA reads TGCAGCGTTGGTGGACAGGCAATGAACACTGAAGCTTTCTTT.

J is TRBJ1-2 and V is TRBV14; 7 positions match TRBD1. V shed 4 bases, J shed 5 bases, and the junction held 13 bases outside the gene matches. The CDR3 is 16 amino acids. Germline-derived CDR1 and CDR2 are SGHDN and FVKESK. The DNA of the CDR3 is TGTGCCAGCAGCCCCTACTGGGAAGGGGGCTGGTATGGCTACACCTTC. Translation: CASSPYWEGGWYGYTF.

The CDR3, as DNA: TGTGCCAGCAAGTCTAGCGCGAGCACAGATACGCAGTATTTT. Amino acids: CASKSSASTDTQYF. The rearrangement uses TRBV6-5 and TRBJ2-3; a weak D match, TRBD2 (6 bases). Germline CDR1 and CDR2: MNHEY and SVGAGI. V was clipped by 7 bases and J by 0 bases, with 11 bases between them. The CDR3 length is 14 residues.

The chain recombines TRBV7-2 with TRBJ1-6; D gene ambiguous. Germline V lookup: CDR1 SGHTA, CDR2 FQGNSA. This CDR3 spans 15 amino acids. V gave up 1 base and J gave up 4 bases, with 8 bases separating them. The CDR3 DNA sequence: TGTGCCAGCAGCTTAGGAGTACAGTATAATTCACCCCTCCACTTT. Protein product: CASSLGVQYNSPLHF.

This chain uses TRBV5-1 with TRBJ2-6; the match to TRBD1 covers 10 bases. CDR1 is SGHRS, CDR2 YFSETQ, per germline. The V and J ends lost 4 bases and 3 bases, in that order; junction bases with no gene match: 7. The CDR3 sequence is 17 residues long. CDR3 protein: CASSQGDRGDGANVLTF. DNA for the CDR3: TGCGCCAGCAGCCAAGGGGACAGGGGAGATGGGGCCAACGTCCTGACTTTC.

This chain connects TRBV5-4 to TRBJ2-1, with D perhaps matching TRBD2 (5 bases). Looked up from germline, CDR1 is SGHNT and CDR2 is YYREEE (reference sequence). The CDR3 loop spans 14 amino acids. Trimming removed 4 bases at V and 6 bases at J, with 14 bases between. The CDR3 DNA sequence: TGTGCCAGCAGCCCGAAAACTAGACCCAATGAGCAGTTCTTC. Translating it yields CASSPKTRPNEQFF.

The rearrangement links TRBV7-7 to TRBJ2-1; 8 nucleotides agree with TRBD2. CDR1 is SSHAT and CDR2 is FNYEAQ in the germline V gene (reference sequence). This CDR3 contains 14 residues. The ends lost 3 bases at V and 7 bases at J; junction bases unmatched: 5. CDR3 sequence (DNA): TGTGCCAGCAGCTTCAGCGGGGGTATAAATGAGCAGTTCTTC. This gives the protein CASSFSGGINEQFF.